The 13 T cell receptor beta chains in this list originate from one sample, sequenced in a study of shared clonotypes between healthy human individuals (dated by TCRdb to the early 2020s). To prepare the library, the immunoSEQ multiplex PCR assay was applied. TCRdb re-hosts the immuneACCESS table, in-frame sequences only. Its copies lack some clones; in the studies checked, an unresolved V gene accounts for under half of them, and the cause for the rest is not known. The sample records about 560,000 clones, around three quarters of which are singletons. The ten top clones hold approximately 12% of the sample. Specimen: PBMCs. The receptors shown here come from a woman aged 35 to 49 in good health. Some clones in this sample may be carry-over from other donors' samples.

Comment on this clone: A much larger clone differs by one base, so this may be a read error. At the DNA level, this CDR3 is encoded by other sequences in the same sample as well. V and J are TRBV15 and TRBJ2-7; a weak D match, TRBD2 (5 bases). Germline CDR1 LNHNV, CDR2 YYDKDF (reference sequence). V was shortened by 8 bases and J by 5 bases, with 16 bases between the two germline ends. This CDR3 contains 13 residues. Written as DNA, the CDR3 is TGTGCCACCCAACGGGAAGGCCGGCACGAGCAGTACTTC. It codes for CATQREGRHEQYF.

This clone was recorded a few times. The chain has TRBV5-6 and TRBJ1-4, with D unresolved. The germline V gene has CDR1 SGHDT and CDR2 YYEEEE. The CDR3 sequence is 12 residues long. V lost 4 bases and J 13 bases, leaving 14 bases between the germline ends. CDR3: CASSQNEMGLFF. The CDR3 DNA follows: TGTGCCAGCAGCCAAAACGAAATGGGACTGTTTTTT. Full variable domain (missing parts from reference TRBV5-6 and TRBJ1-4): DAGVTQSPTHLIKTRGQQVTLRCSPKSGHDTVSWYQQALGQGPQFIFQYYEEEERQRGNFPDRFSGHQFPNYSSELNVNALLLGDSALYLCASSQNEMGLFFGSGTQLSVL.

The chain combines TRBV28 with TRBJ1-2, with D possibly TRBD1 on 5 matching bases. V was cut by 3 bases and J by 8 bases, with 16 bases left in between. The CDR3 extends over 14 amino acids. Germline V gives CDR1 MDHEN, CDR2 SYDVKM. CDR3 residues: CASSFYAGRHGYTF. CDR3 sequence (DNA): TGTGCCAGCAGTTTCTATGCAGGGAGGCACGGCTACACCTTC.

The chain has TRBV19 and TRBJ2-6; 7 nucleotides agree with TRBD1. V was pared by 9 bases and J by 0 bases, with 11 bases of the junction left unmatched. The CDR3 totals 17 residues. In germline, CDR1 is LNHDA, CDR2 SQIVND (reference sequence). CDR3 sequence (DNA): TGTGCCAGCCGACTCAGGGGGAAGACCTCTGGGGCCAACGTCCTGACTTTC. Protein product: CASRLRGKTSGANVLTF.

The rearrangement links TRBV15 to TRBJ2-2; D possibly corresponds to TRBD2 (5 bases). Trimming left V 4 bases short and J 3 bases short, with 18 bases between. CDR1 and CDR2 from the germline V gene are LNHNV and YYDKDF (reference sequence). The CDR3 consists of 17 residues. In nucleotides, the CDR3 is TGTGCCACCAGCAAGGAGAATGGGCTAGCAGACACCGGGGAGCTGTTTTTT. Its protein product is CATSKENGLADTGELFF. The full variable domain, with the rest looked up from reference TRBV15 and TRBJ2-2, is DAMVIQNPRYQVTQFGKPVTLSCSQTLNHNVMYWYQQKSSQAPKLLFHYYDKDFNNEADTPDNFQSRRPNTSFCFLDIRSPGLGDTAMYLCATSKENGLADTGELFFGEGSRLTVL.

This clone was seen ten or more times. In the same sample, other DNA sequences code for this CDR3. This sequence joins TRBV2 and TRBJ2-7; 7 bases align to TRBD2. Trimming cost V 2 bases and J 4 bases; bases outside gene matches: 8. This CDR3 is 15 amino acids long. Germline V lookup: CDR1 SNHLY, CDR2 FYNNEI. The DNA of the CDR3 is TGTGCCAGCAGTGAAAGGTGGCTAGCGGTGTACGAGCAGTACTTC. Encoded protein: CASSERWLAVYEQYF.

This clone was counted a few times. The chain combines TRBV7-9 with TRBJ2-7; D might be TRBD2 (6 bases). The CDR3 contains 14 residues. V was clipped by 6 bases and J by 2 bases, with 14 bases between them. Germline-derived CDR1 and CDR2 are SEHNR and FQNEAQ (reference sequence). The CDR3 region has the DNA TGTGCCAGCAGTCCAAGCGGGCTCGCCTACGAGCAGTACTTC. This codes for CASSPSGLAYEQYF. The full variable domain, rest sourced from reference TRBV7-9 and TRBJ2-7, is DTGVSQNPRHKITKRGQNVTFRCDPISEHNRLYWYRQTLGQGPEFLTYFQNEAQLEKSRLLSDRFSAERPKGSFSTLEIQRTEQGDSAMYLCASSPSGLAYEQYFGPGTRLTVT.

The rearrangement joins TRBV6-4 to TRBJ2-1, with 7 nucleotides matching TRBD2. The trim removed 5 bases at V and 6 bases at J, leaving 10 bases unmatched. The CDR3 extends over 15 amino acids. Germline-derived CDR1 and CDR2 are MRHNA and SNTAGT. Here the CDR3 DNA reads TGTGCCAGCAGTTTAGAGGGCGGGAGTGGCAATGAGCAGTTCTTC. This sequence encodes CASSLEGGSGNEQFF.

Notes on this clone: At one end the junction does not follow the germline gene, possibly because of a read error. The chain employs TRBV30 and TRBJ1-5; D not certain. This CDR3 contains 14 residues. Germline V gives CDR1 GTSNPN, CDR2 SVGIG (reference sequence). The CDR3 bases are TGTGCCTGGAGTGACGGTCCGAGCAATCGGCCCCAGCATTTT. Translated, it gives CAWSDGPSNRPQHF. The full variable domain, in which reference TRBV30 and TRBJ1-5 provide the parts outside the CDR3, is SQTIHQWPATLVQPVGSPLSLECTVEGTSNPNLYWYRQAAGRGLQLLFYSVGIGQISSEVPQNLSASRPQDRQFILSSKKLLLSDSGFYLCAWSDGPSNRPQHFGDGTRLSIL.

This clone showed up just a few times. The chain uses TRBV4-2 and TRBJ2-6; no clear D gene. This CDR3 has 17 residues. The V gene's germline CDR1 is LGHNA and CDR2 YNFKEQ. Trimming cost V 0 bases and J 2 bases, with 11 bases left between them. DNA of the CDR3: TGTGCCAGCAGCCAAGATTGGGAAGGAACTGGGGCCAACGTCCTGACTTTC. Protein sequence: CASSQDWEGTGANVLTF.

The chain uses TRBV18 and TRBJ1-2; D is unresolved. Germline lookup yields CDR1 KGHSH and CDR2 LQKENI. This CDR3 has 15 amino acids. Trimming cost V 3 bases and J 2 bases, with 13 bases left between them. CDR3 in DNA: TGTGCCAGCTCACCGGGCGGGCCTCCCAACTATGGCTACACCTTC. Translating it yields CASSPGGPPNYGYTF.

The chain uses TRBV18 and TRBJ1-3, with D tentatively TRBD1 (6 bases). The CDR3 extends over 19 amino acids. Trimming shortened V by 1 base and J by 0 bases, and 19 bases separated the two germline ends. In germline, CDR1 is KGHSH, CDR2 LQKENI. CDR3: CASSPLGARSRDSGNTIYF. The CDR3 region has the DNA TGTGCCAGCTCACCACTGGGGGCCCGGAGCCGGGACTCTGGAAACACCATATATTTT. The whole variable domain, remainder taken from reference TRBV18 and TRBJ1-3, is NAGVMQNPRHLVRRRGQEARLRCSPMKGHSHVYWYRQLPEEGLKFMVYLQKENIIDESGMPKERFSAEFPKEGPSILRIQQVVRGDSAAYFCASSPLGARSRDSGNTIYFGEGSWLTVV.

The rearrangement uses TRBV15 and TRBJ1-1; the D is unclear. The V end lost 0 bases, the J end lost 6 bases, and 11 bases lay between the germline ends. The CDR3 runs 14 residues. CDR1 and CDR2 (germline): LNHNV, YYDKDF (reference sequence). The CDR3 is CATSRDWGGAEAFF. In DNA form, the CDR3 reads TGTGCCACCAGCAGAGATTGGGGTGGCGCTGAAGCTTTCTTT. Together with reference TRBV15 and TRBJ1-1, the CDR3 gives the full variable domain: DAMVIQNPRYQVTQFGKPVTLSCSQTLNHNVMYWYQQKSSQAPKLLFHYYDKDFNNEADTPDNFQSRRPNTSFCFLDIRSPGLGDTAMYLCATSRDWGGAEAFFGQGTRLTVV.